This T cell receptor (beta chain) was retrieved from a study of CD8 T cells in ankylosing spondylitis. The study's findings and limits: There was reportedly significant enrichment of clones that were disease-linked in matched ankylosing spondylitis synovial fluid. Prior work had noted some motif variants in reactive arthritis blood and synovial fluid. Among TCR beta sequences, a motif of eight highly homologous variants appeared characteristic of ankylosing spondylitis blood.

Via MiXCR, TCRdb re-called the 5' RACE reads, giving one row per CDR3 protein. The sample has 120,000 to 150,000 distinct CDR3 sequences, roughly 8.3% seen once. A remark on this clonotype: Antigen unknown.

CDR3 length: 11 residues. Per germline, CDR1 MNHNY and CDR2 SVGAGI (reference sequence). The ends were cut back, 6 bases at V and 4 bases at J, with 6 bases in the middle. The sequenced material came from synovial fluid, either unsorted or a sorted T cell fraction (not recorded which). The chain uses TRBV6-6 and TRBJ1-2; D call uncertain. The clonotype comes from a male donor with ankylosing spondylitis. CDR3 DNA sequence: TGTGCCAGCAGCAAGGGCTATGGCTACACCTTC. This codes for CASSKGYGYTF.